Below are 18 T cell receptor beta chains sequenced from a single sample in a study of spatial heterogeneity in lung cancer. The time point is: sample taken at primary tumor resection. MiXCR, applied by TCRdb to the 5' RACE reads, yields one record per CDR3 protein. The sample includes tens of thousands of distinct CDR3 sequences, approximately 7.5% of them seen just once. This specimen consisted of PBMCs, obtained at surgery. These receptors came from a male donor with early-stage non-small cell lung cancer.

This clonotype was detected ten times or more. The V call is TRBV6-4, the J call TRBJ1-6; the D gene is possibly TRBD1 (6 bases). V lost 3 bases, J lost 6 bases, and 12 bases lay in between. CDR3 length: 15 amino acids. The germline V gene encodes CDR1 MRHNA and CDR2 SNTAGT. CDR3 loop: CASSETGSGNSPLHF. CDR3 coding DNA: TGTGCCAGCAGTGAAACAGGGTCCGGTAATTCACCCCTCCACTTT.

This clonotype is categorized as medium-sized. J is TRBJ1-5 and V is TRBV12-3 or TRBV12-4; D ambiguous. V was cut by 10 bases and J by 5 bases, with 12 bases left in between. CDR3 length: 12 amino acids. This CDR3 is CAIKTEHQPQHF. The CDR3 bases are TGTGCCATCAAAACGGAGCATCAGCCCCAGCATTTT.

The chain carries TRBV11-3 and TRBJ2-3, with D maybe TRBD2 (6 bases). The CDR3 covers 14 residues. CDR1 is SGHNT, CDR2 YENEEA, per germline. V was cut by 5 bases and J by 4 bases, with 13 bases left in between. CDR3 bases: TGTGCCAGCAGCGTCCCTAGGGAGGCAGATACGCAGTATTTT. The encoded protein is CASSVPREADTQYF.

This clonotype was observed many times. The chain is built from TRBV5-1 and TRBJ2-3; possibly TRBD2 for D (6 bases). Trimming took 4 bases from V and 5 from J, leaving 14 bases between them. The CDR3 contains 14 residues. Germline V gene lookup returns CDR1 SGHRS and CDR2 YFSETQ. CDR3 bases: TGCGCCAGCAGCACCGGGACTCAACGAGATACGCAGTATTTT. Translation gives CASSTGTQRDTQYF.

This clonotype was seen ten or more times. The chain joins TRBV9 to TRBJ2-7; 8 nucleotides align to TRBD1. With V trimmed by 2 bases and J by 3 bases, 4 bases remained unmatched. The CDR3 covers 14 residues. CDR1 and CDR2 (germline): SGDLS, YYNGEE. DNA for the CDR3: TGTGCCAGCAGCGTCGGGACAGGCGACTACGAGCAGTACTTC. Its translation: CASSVGTGDYEQYF.

This clonotype was counted ten times or more. The rearrangement uses TRBV5-1 and TRBJ1-2; D gene uncertain. CDR1 is SGHRS and CDR2 is YFSETQ in the germline V gene. The ends were cut back, 0 bases at V and 0 bases at J, with 6 bases in the middle. The CDR3 has 14 residues. CDR3 DNA sequence: TGCGCCAGCAGCTTGGGTCCGTCTAACTATGGCTACACCTTC. Its protein is CASSLGPSNYGYTF.

This clonotype has a count of ten or more. The chain is built from TRBV29-1 and TRBJ1-2; the match to TRBD1 covers 11 bases. CDR3 length: 15 amino acids. Unmatched junction bases numbered 7, after V lost 1 base and J lost 6 bases. Per germline, CDR1 SQVTM and CDR2 ANQGSEA. This chain's CDR3 is CSVEAGTGGPNGYTF. The CDR3 coding sequence is TGCAGCGTTGAAGCCGGGACAGGGGGTCCTAATGGCTACACCTTC.

There are many counts of this clonotype. The J gene is TRBJ2-3, the V gene TRBV5-8; D not certain. Per germline, CDR1 SGHTS and CDR2 YDEGEE. CDR3 length: 15 residues. Trimming removed 0 bases from V and 3 bases from J, with 11 bases in between. CDR3 sequence: CASSLGHGPTDTQYF. CDR3 DNA sequence: TGTGCCAGCAGCTTGGGTCACGGCCCGACAGATACGCAGTATTTT.

This clonotype came up many times. The chain combines TRBV5-1 with TRBJ1-4; D is ambiguous. V dropped 2 bases and J dropped 5 bases, with 13 bases sitting between them. CDR3 size: 15 residues. Germline assignment: CDR1 SGHRS and CDR2 YFSETQ. The CDR3 region is CASSFAGAMNEKLFF. CDR3 coding DNA: TGCGCCAGCAGCTTCGCCGGCGCGATGAATGAAAAACTGTTTTTT.

This clonotype was seen at least ten times. The chain is built from TRBV11-3 and TRBJ2-7, with unresolved D. The germline gives CDR1 SGHNT, CDR2 YENEEA. The CDR3 extends over 16 amino acids. Trimming removed 1 base from V and 4 bases from J, with 17 bases in between. DNA of the CDR3: TGTGCCAGCAGCTTAGTCGGCAGACGCTTATATTACGAGCAGTACGTC. This codes for CASSLVGRRLYYEQYV.

This clonotype was seen a few times. The chain combines TRBV9 with TRBJ2-1; a possible D gene is TRBD2 (5 bases). In germline, CDR1 is SGDLS, CDR2 YYNGEE. CDR3 length: 15 residues. The V end was cut by 0 bases, the J end by 6 bases, with 13 bases between. CDR3 nucleotides: TGTGCCAGCAGCGTAGACGGGAAAGGCCTCAATGAGCAGTTCTTC. Translating it yields CASSVDGKGLNEQFF.

There are many counts of this clonotype. The chain couples TRBV24-1 to TRBJ2-5, with 7 bases matching TRBD1. The CDR3 length is 14 residues. V dropped 4 bases and J dropped 5; count of bases not matched to a gene: 6. The germline V gene has CDR1 KGHDR and CDR2 SFDVKD. CDR3 in DNA: TGTGCCACCAGTGAGACAGGGACGGGGGAGACCCAGTACTTC. This codes for CATSETGTGETQYF.

This clonotype was found a few times. V gene TRBV6-5 combines with J gene TRBJ1-2; D perhaps matches TRBD1 (5 bases). From germline, CDR1 is MNHEY and CDR2 SVGAGI. The germline V and J ends were trimmed by 0 bases and 0 bases, with 11 bases remaining between them. This CDR3 contains 16 residues. CDR3 amino acids: CASSYSMGRTNYGYTF. CDR3 nucleotides: TGTGCCAGCAGTTACTCGATGGGGCGAACTAACTATGGCTACACCTTC.

The rearrangement uses TRBV6-5 and TRBJ2-3; no clear D. The CDR3 runs to 13 residues. The ends were cut back, 5 bases at V and 6 bases at J, with 12 bases in the middle. Per the germline V gene, CDR1 is MNHEY and CDR2 is SVGAGI. The CDR3 reads CASSLGALDTQYF. CDR3 nucleotide sequence: TGTGCCAGCAGTCTTGGTGCCCTGGATACGCAGTATTTT.

The chain links TRBV6-2 or TRBV6-3 to TRBJ2-7; perhaps TRBD2 as D (7 bases). In germline, CDR1 is MNHEY, CDR2 SVGEGT. The CDR3 is made up of 13 amino acids. The V end was cut by 2 bases, the J end by 6 bases, with 11 bases between. The CDR3 here is CASSYGGAGEQYF. CDR3 bases: TGTGCCAGCAGTTACGGGGGGGCCGGCGAGCAGTACTTC.

As for this clonotype: This may arise from a read error, as a much more abundant clone is one base away. The chain couples TRBV5-1 to TRBJ1-2; 8 positions agree with TRBD1. Unmatched junction bases numbered 7, after V lost 5 bases and J lost 7 bases. CDR3 length equals 13 residues. The germline gives CDR1 SGHRS, CDR2 YFSETQ. The CDR3 loop is CASRCGQGSGYTF. The CDR3 DNA follows: TGCGCCAGCAGATGCGGACAGGGAAGTGGCTACACCTTC.

V gene TRBV18 combines with J gene TRBJ1-1; 8 nucleotides match TRBD1. The trim removed 4 bases at V and 1 base at J, leaving 8 bases unmatched. CDR3 size: 16 residues. The germline gives CDR1 KGHSH, CDR2 LQKENI. In nucleotides, the CDR3 is TGTGCCAGCTCACGTGGACAGGGCGTTTGGAACACTGAAGCTTTCTTT. Amino acids: CASSRGQGVWNTEAFF.

This clonotype was seen many times. V and J are TRBV5-1 and TRBJ1-4, with D unclear. CDR1 and CDR2 from the germline V gene are SGHRS and YFSETQ. The CDR3 has 13 residues. V was cut by 1 base and J by 4 bases, with 5 bases left in between. The CDR3 loop is CASSLRINEKLFF. The CDR3 region has the DNA TGCGCCAGCAGCTTGAGGATTAATGAAAAACTGTTTTTT.